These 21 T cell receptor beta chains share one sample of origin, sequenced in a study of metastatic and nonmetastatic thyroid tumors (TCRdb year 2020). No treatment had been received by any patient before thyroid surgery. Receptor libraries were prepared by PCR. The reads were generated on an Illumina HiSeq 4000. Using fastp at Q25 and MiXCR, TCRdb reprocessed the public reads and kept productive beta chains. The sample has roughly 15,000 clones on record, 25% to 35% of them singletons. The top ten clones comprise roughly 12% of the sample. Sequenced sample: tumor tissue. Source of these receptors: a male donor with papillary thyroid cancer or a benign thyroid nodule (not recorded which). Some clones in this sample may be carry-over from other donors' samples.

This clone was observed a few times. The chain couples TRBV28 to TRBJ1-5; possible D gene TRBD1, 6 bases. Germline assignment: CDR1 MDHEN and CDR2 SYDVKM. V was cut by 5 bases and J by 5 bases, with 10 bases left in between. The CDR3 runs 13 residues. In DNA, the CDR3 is TGTGCCAGCAGTACAGGGATACATCAGCCCCAGCATTTT. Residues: CASSTGIHQPQHF.

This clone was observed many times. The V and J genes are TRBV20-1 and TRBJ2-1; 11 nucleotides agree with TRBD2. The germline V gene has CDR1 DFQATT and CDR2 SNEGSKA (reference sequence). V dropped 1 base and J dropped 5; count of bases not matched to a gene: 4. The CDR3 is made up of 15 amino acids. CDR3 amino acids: CSARGPSGRHNEQFF. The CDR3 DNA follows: TGCAGTGCTAGAGGTCCTAGCGGGAGGCACAATGAGCAGTTCTTC.

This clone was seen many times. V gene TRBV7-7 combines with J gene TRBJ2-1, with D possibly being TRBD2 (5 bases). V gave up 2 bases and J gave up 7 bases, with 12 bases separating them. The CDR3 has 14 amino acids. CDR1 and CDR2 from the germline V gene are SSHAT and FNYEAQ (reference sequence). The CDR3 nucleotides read TGTGCCAGCAGCTTAAATACTAGATCGAATGAGCAGTTCTTC. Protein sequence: CASSLNTRSNEQFF.

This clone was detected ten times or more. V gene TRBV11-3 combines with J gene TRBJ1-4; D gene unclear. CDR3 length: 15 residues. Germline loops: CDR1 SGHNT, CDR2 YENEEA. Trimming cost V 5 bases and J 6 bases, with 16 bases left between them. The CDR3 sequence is CASSLDGSAYEKLFF. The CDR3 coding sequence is TGTGCCAGCAGCCTGGACGGATCCGCGTATGAAAAACTGTTTTTT. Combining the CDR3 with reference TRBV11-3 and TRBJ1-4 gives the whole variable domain EAGVVQSPRYKIIEKKQPVAFWCNPISGHNTLYWYLQNLGQGPELLIRYENEEAVDDSQLPKDRFSAERLKGVDSTLKIQPAELGDSAVYLCASSLDGSAYEKLFFGSGTQLSVL.

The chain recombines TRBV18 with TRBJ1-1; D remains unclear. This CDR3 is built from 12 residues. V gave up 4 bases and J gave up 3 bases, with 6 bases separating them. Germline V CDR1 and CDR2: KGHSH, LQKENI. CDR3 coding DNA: TGTGCCAGCTCACAGGGAGACACTGAAGCTTTCTTT. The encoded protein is CASSQGDTEAFF.

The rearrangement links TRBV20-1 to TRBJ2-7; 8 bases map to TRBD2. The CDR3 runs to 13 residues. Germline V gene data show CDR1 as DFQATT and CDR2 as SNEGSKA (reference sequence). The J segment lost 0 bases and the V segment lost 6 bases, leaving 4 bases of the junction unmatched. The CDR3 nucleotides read TGCAGTGCCGAAAGCGGGAGCTCCTACGAGCAGTACTTC. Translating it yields CSAESGSSYEQYF.

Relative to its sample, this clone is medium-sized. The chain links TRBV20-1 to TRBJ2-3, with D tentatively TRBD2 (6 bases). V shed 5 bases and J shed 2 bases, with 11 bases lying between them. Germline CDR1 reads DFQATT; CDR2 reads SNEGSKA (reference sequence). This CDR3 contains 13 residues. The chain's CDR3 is CSAVSGFTDTQYF. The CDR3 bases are TGCAGTGCTGTAAGCGGGTTCACAGATACGCAGTATTTT.

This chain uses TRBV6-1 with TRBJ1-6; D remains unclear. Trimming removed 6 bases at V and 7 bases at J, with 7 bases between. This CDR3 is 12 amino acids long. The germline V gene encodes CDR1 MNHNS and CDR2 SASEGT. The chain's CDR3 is CASRSRNSPLHF. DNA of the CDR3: TGTGCCAGCAGATCGCGAAATTCACCCCTCCACTTT.

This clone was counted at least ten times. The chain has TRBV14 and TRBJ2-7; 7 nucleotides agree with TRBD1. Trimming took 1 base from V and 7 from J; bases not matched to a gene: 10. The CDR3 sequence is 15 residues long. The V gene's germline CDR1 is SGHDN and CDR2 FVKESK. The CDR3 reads CASSQVDRDRGEQYF. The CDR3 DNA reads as TGTGCCAGCAGCCAAGTTGACAGGGACCGGGGAGAGCAGTACTTC.

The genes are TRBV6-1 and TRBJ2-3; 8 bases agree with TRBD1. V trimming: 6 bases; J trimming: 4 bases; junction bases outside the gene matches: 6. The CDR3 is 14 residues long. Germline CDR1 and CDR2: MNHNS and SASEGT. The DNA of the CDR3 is TGTGCCAGCAGCCCAGGGGGCGCAGCAGATACGCAGTATTTT. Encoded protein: CASSPGGAADTQYF.

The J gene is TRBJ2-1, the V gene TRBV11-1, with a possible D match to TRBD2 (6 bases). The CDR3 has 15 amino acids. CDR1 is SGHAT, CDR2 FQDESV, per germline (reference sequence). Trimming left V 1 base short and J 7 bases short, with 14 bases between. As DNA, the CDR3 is TGTGCCAGCAGCTTAGGTCAGGGAGGTGGAAATGAGCAGTTCTTC. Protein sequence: CASSLGQGGGNEQFF.

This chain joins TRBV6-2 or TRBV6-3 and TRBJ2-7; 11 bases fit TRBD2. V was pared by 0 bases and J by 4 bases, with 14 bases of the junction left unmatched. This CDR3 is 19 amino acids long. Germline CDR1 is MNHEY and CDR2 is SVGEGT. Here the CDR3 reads CASSYSKRDSGRVRYEQYF. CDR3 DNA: TGTGCCAGCAGTTACTCGAAACGAGATAGCGGGAGGGTGAGATACGAGCAGTACTTC.

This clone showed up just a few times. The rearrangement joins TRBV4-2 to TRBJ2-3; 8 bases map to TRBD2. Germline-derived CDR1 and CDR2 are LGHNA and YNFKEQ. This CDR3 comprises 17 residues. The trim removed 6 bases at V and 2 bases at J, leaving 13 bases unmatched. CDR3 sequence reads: CASSLPGGGTHTDTQYF. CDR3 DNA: TGTGCCAGCAGTCTACCCGGGGGGGGAACACACACAGATACGCAGTATTTT.

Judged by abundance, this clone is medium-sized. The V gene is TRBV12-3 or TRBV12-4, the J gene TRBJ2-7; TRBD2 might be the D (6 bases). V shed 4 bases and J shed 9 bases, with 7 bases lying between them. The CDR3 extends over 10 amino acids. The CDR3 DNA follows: TGTGCCAGCAGTTCCGGGAGGCAGTACTTC. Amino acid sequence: CASSSGRQYF.

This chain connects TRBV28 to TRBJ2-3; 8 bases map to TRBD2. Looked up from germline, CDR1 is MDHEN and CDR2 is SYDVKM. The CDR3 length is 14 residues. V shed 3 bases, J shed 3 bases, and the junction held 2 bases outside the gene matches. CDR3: CASSFLAGTDTQYF. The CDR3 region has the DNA TGTGCCAGCAGTTTTCTAGCGGGTACAGATACGCAGTATTTT.

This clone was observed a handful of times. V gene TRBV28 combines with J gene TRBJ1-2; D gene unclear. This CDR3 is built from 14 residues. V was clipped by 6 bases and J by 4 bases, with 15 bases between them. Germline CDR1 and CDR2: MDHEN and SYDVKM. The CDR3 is CASSPEAAPYGYTF. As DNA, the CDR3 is TGTGCCAGCAGCCCGGAGGCGGCCCCCTATGGCTACACCTTC.

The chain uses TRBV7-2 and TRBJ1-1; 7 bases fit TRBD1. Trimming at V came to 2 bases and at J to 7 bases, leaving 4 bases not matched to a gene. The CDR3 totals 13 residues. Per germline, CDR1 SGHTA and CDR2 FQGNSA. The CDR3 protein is CASSLRGGLEAFF. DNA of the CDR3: TGTGCCAGCAGCTTAAGAGGGGGCCTTGAAGCTTTCTTT.

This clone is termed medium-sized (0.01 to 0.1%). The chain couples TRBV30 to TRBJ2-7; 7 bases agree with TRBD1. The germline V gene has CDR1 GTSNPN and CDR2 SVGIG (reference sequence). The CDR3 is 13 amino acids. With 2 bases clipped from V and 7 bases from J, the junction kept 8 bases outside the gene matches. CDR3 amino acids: CAWSRGPLREQYF. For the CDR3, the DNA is TGTGCCTGGAGTAGGGGGCCTCTCAGGGAGCAGTACTTC.

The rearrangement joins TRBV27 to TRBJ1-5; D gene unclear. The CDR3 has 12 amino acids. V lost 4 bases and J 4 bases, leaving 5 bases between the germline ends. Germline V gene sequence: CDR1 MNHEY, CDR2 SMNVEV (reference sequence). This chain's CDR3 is CASSSWNQPQHF. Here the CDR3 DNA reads TGTGCCAGCAGTTCCTGGAATCAGCCCCAGCATTTT.

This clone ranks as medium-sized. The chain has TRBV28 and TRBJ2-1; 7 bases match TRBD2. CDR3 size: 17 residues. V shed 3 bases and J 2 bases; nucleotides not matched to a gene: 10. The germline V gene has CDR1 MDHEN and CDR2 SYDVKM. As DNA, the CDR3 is TGTGCCAGCAGTTTCCTTGTTAGCGGGTTCACCTACAATGAGCAGTTCTTC. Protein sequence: CASSFLVSGFTYNEQFF.

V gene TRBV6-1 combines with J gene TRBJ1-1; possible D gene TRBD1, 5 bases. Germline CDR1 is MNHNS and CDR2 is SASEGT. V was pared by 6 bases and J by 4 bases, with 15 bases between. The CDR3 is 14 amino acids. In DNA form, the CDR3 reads TGTGCCAGCAGCAGCGGCCCAGGGCGCACTGAAGCTTTCTTT. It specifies CASSSGPGRTEAFF.